The 23 T cell receptor beta chains listed next were all sequenced from one sample in a study of regulatory T cells in long-lasting Graves disease. Time point denoted: persistent/refractory GD, antithyroid drugs over 5 years with positive TRAb. After RNA was extracted from PBMCs, the TCR library was made from it. The TCR beta library used iRepertoire HTBI primers with Arm-PCR amplification of CDR3. MiXCR, applied by TCRdb to the multiplex PCR reads, yields one record per CDR3 protein. The top ten clones hold around 30% of a sample with 350,000 to 450,000 distinct CDR3 sequences, roughly 25% of them seen once. The sequencing here drew on peripheral blood mononuclear cells (PBMCs), taken when the disease was refractory, from a patient treated with antithyroid drugs. The origin of the receptors is a woman aged 40 to 50 with Graves disease.

This clonotype was detected ten times or more. This sequence joins TRBV6-1 and TRBJ2-5; D unresolved. The germline V gene encodes CDR1 MNHNS and CDR2 SASEGT. This CDR3 comprises 12 residues. V lost 6 bases to trimming and J lost 1 base, with 6 bases between them. The CDR3 loop reads CASSKTQETQYF. The CDR3, as DNA: TGTGCCAGCAGCAAGACCCAAGAGACCCAGTACTTC.

In its sample, this clonotype was seen a few times. V is TRBV9 and J is TRBJ2-5, with TRBD2 matching over 8 bases. Germline values: CDR1 SGDLS, CDR2 YYNGEE. The length of the CDR3 is 18 residues. Trimming removed 0 bases from V and 2 bases from J; junction bases left unmatched: 12. This CDR3 reads CASSVGELAVPAQETQYF. CDR3 DNA sequence: TGTGCCAGCAGCGTAGGCGAACTAGCGGTTCCAGCGCAAGAGACCCAGTACTTC. Full variable domain (outside the CDR3, taken from reference TRBV9 and TRBJ2-5): DSGVTQTPKHLITATGQRVTLRCSPRSGDLSVYWYQQSLDQGLQFLIQYYNGEERAKGNILERFSAQQFPDLHSELNLSSLELGDSALYFCASSVGELAVPAQETQYFGPGTRLLVL.

This clonotype was counted at least ten times. V usage is TRBV28 and J usage is TRBJ2-7; no reliable D call. The CDR3 loop spans 13 amino acids. V was pared by 9 bases and J by 2 bases, with 14 bases between. The germline gives CDR1 MDHEN, CDR2 SYDVKM. The CDR3 is CASRTSATYEQYF. CDR3 nucleotide sequence: TGTGCCAGTAGGACCTCAGCAACCTACGAGCAGTACTTC.

About this clonotype itself: Just one base apart from a much larger clone, this may be a read error. V is TRBV20-1 and J is TRBJ2-2; 7 nucleotides align to TRBD2. Germline assignment: CDR1 DFQATT and CDR2 SNEGSKA (reference sequence). This CDR3 has 15 amino acids. CDR3 loop: CSASLGGGTVGGLFF. The CDR3 region has the DNA TGCAGTGCTAGTCTTGGGGGAGGGACGGTCGGGGGGCTGTTTTTT.

This clonotype was seen at least ten times. The rearrangement links TRBV24-1 to TRBJ1-2; the D is unclear. Germline CDR1 reads KGHDR; CDR2 reads SFDVKD. This CDR3 has 13 residues. V lost 10 bases and J 4 bases, leaving 15 bases between the germline ends. As DNA, the CDR3 is TGTGCCACGAGAGGGCTGGGGAGCTATGGCTACACCTTC. Its protein product is CATRGLGSYGYTF.

There are many counts of this clonotype. This chain uses TRBV2 with TRBJ2-5; D is undetermined. Germline assignment: CDR1 SNHLY and CDR2 FYNNEI. The CDR3 length is 12 residues. Between the trimmed V and J ends, which lost 6 bases and 2 bases, there was a span of 7 bases. CDR3 sequence: CASSPVQETQYF. The CDR3 coding sequence is TGTGCCAGCAGCCCGGTTCAAGAGACCCAGTACTTC.

The chain couples TRBV28 to TRBJ1-6, with 8 nucleotides matching TRBD1. V dropped 6 bases and J dropped 8; count of bases not matched to a gene: 18. The CDR3 is 18 residues long. Germline V gives CDR1 MDHEN, CDR2 SYDVKM. CDR3 nucleotides: TGTGCCAGCAGGCCCCTCAACCTTAGACAGGGGTTGTATTCACCCCTCCACTTT. It translates to CASRPLNLRQGLYSPLHF.

The chain employs TRBV28 and TRBJ2-7; D is possibly TRBD2 (6 bases). Germline V lookup: CDR1 MDHEN, CDR2 SYDVKM. The V and J ends lost 8 bases and 4 bases respectively, with 18 bases between them. The CDR3 has 14 amino acids. CDR3 bases: TGTGCCAGCCTGAGGGAGGCCTTTTTGTACGAGCAGTACTTC. Its protein is CASLREAFLYEQYF.

This chain uses TRBV19 with TRBJ1-6, with unresolved D. This CDR3 region has 10 residues. Between the trimmed V and J ends, which lost 8 bases and 14 bases, there was a span of 10 bases. Germline V gives CDR1 LNHDA, CDR2 SQIVND (reference sequence). The CDR3 nucleotides are TGTGCCAGTGGGATTAAGGCCCTCCACTTT. Amino acid sequence: CASGIKALHF.

The V and J genes are TRBV29-1 and TRBJ2-7; D remains ambiguous. Trimming pared 5 bases from V and 6 bases from J, leaving 14 bases between. CDR1 is SQVTM and CDR2 is ANQGSEA in the germline V gene. The CDR3 loop spans 12 amino acids. DNA for the CDR3: TGCAGCGTTAAGACTGTGGGTCTCGAGCAGTACTTC. This gives the protein CSVKTVGLEQYF.

The CDR3 nucleotides are TGCGCCAGCAGTATTCAGAACTACGAGCAGTACTTC. Its protein product is CASSIQNYEQYF. The chain joins TRBV10-2 to TRBJ2-7; D ambiguous. V shed 5 bases and J shed 3 bases, with 8 bases lying between them. This CDR3 comprises 12 residues. Germline assignment: CDR1 WSHSY and CDR2 SAAADI.

The table lists this clonotype with a few counts. V is TRBV5-1 and J is TRBJ1-1; no clear D gene. The CDR3 is 15 amino acids. Trimming shortened V by 0 bases and J by 7 bases, and 16 bases separated the two germline ends. Germline lookup yields CDR1 SGHRS and CDR2 YFSETQ. The CDR3: CASSLEEGSSFEAFF. CDR3 DNA sequence: TGCGCCAGCAGCTTGGAAGAGGGCAGTTCTTTTGAAGCTTTCTTT.

This clonotype was seen at least ten times. The V call is TRBV29-1, the J call TRBJ1-4; no reliable D call. The CDR3 has 11 residues. Per germline, CDR1 SQVTM and CDR2 ANQGSEA. The ends were cut back, 7 bases at V and 3 bases at J, with 6 bases in the middle. The CDR3, as DNA: TGCAGCGGGAGGTCTAATGAAAAACTGTTTTTT. Protein product: CSGRSNEKLFF.

As to this clonotype: One base away lies a much larger clone, so this may be a sequencing read error. CDR3 in DNA: TGTGTCTCAAGCGAAGGGACAGGGGTTGAGCAGTACTTC. Encoded protein: CVSSEGTGVEQYF. This sequence joins TRBV7-2 and TRBJ2-7, with TRBD1 matching over 10 bases. The CDR3 totals 13 residues. From germline, CDR1 is SGHTA and CDR2 FQGNSA.

Many counts were recorded for this clonotype. This sequence joins TRBV6-1 and TRBJ1-5, with 7 bases that match TRBD1. The CDR3 has 14 amino acids. Unmatched junction bases numbered 5, after V lost 3 bases and J lost 6 bases. The germline CDR1 and CDR2 sequences are MNHNS and SASEGT. This chain's CDR3 is CASSETGRVQPQHF. The CDR3, as DNA: TGTGCCAGCAGTGAGACAGGGCGGGTTCAGCCCCAGCATTTT.

This clonotype has only a few counts. J is TRBJ1-5 and V is TRBV20-1; tentative D call: TRBD1 (5 bases). The CDR3 is 15 amino acids. The germline V and J ends were trimmed by 1 base and 4 bases, with 14 bases remaining between them. Germline CDR1 is DFQATT and CDR2 is SNEGSKA (reference sequence). CDR3 residues: CSARALTGGNQPQHF. The CDR3 coding sequence is TGCAGTGCTAGAGCTCTAACTGGGGGGAATCAGCCCCAGCATTTT.

The CDR3 bases are TGCGCCAGCAGCTCCTCCGGGACTAGCGGGCCTTCCTACGAGCAGTACTTC. Residues: CASSSSGTSGPSYEQYF. The rearrangement joins TRBV4-1 to TRBJ2-7; 12 bases are shared with TRBD2. This CDR3 is 17 amino acids long. The V gene's germline CDR1 is MGHRA and CDR2 YSYEKL. The V and J ends lost 5 bases and 1 base, in that order; junction bases with no gene match: 9.

Many counts were recorded for this clonotype. The J gene is TRBJ1-4, the V gene TRBV7-9; no clear D. The CDR3 loop spans 13 amino acids. The germline CDR1 and CDR2 sequences are SEHNR and FQNEAQ (reference sequence). Trimming left V 2 bases short and J 10 bases short, with 11 bases between. CDR3 loop: CASSLRDMGKLFF. The CDR3 region has the DNA TGTGCCAGCAGCTTAAGAGACATGGGAAAACTGTTTTTT.

This clonotype turned up a few times. This chain joins TRBV19 and TRBJ1-6, with 9 bases lining up with TRBD1. CDR3 length: 17 amino acids. Germline trimming cut 3 bases from V and 5 bases from J; bases unmatched to any gene: 8. The germline V gene has CDR1 LNHDA and CDR2 SQIVND (reference sequence). The CDR3 nucleotides are TGTGCCAGTAGTATCAATCCCGGACAGGGGAATAATTCACCCCTCCACTTT. Translation: CASSINPGQGNNSPLHF.

Only a few counts were recorded for this clonotype. This chain uses TRBV27 with TRBJ2-7, with D unclear. V was clipped by 3 bases and J by 6 bases, with 12 bases between them. CDR1 is MNHEY and CDR2 is SMNVEV in the germline V gene (reference sequence). This CDR3 is built from 13 residues. The CDR3 nucleotides are TGTGCCAGCAGTTTTGGCCCCTCGGGCGAGCAGTACTTC. It specifies CASSFGPSGEQYF.

This clonotype was observed many times. The genes are TRBV20-1 and TRBJ1-1; unclear D gene. Trimming pared 2 bases from V and 6 bases from J, leaving 10 bases between. The length of the CDR3 is 12 residues. CDR1 is DFQATT, CDR2 SNEGSKA, per germline (reference sequence). CDR3 in DNA: TGCAGTGCTAGAACCTCAGGAGCTGAAGCTTTCTTT. The encoded protein is CSARTSGAEAFF.

This clonotype was found many times. The chain has TRBV11-2 and TRBJ2-7; no clear D. Germline V gene data show CDR1 as SGHAT and CDR2 as FQNNGV. The CDR3 consists of 13 residues. The V and J ends lost 0 bases and 5 bases respectively, with 8 bases between them. CDR3 amino acids: CASSLEWVHEQYF. The CDR3 region has the DNA TGTGCCAGCAGCTTAGAATGGGTCCACGAGCAGTACTTC.

The rearrangement uses TRBV6-6 and TRBJ1-1; perhaps TRBD1 as D (6 bases). The CDR3 length is 15 residues. The V and J ends lost 0 bases and 2 bases respectively, with 10 bases between them. Germline CDR1 and CDR2: MNHNY and SVGAGI (reference sequence). DNA of the CDR3: TGTGCCAGCAGTTACTCGGGGGCCCTAAACACTGAAGCTTTCTTT. The encoded protein is CASSYSGALNTEAFF.